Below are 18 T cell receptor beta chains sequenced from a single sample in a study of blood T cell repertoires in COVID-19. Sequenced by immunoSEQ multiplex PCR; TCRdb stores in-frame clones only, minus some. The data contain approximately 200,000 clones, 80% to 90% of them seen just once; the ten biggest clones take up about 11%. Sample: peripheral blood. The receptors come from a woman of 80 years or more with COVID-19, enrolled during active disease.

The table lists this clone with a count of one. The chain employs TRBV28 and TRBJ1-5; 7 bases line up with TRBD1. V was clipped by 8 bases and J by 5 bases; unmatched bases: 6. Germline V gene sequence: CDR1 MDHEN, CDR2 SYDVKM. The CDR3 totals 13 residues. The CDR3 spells CASRGQGDQPQHF. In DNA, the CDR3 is TGTGCCAGCCGTGGGCAGGGGGATCAGCCCCAGCATTTT.

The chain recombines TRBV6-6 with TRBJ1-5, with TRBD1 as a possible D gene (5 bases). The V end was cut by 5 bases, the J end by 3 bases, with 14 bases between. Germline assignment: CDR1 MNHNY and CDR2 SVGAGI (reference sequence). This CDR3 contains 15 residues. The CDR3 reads CASSPRQTSNQPQHF. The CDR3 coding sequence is TGTGCCAGCAGTCCTCGACAGACCTCCAATCAGCCCCAGCATTTT.

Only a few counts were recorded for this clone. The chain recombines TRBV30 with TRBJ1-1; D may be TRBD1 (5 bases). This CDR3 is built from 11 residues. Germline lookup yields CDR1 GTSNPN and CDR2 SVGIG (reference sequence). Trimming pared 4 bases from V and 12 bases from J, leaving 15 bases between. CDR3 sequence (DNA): TGTGCCTGGATCGAGGCAGGGATGACTTTCTTT. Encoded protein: CAWIEAGMTFF.

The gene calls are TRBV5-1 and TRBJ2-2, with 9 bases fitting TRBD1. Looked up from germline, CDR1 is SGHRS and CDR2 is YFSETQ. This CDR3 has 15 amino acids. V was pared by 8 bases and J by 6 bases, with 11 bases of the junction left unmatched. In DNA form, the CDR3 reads TGCGCCAGAACCGGGGGGACAGGGATTCCCGGGGAGCTGTTTTTT. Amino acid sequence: CARTGGTGIPGELFF.

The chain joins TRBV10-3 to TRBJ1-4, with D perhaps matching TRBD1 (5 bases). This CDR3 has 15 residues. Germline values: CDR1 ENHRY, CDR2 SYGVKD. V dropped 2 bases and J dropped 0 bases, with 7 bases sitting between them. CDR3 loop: CAISERGATNEKLFF. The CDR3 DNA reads TGTGCCATCAGTGAGAGGGGTGCAACTAATGAAAAACTGTTTTTT.

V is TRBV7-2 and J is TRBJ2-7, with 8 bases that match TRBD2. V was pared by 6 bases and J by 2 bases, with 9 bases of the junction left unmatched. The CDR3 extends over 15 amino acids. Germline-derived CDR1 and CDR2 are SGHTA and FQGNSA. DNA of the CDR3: TGTGCCAGCAGGCCCGCGGGGGGTCCCCCCTACGAGCAGTACTTC. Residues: CASRPAGGPPYEQYF.

The CDR3 region is CASSLGLRNSPLHF. The DNA for the CDR3 is TGTGCCAGCAGCTTAGGGTTACGGAATTCACCCCTCCACTTT. The rearrangement uses TRBV7-2 and TRBJ1-6; D ambiguous. This CDR3 region has 14 residues. Trimming took 1 base from V and 7 from J, leaving 8 bases between them. Per germline, CDR1 SGHTA and CDR2 FQGNSA.

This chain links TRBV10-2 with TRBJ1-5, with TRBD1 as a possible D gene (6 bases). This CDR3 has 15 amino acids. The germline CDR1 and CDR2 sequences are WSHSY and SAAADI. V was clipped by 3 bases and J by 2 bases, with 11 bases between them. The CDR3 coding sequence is TGCGCCAGCAGTGATTCCAGGGGAGGCAATCAGCCCCAGCATTTT. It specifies CASSDSRGGNQPQHF.

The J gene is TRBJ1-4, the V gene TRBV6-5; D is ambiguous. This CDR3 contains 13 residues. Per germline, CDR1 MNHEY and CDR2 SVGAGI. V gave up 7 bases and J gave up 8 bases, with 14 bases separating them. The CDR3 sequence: CASTESGKEKLFF. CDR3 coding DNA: TGTGCCAGCACCGAATCCGGGAAAGAAAAACTGTTTTTT.

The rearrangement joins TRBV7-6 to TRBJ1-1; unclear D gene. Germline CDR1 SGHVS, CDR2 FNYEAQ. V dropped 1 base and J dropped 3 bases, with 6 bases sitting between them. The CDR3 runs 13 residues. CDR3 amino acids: CASSLVEHTEAFF. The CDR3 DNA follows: TGTGCCAGCAGCTTAGTGGAGCACACTGAAGCTTTCTTT. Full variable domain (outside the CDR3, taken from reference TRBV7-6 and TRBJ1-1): GAGVSQSPRYKVTKRGQDVALRCDPISGHVSLYWYRQALGQGPEFLTYFNYEAQQDKSGLPNDRFSAERPEGSISTLTIQRTEQRDSAMYRCASSLVEHTEAFFGQGTRLTVV.

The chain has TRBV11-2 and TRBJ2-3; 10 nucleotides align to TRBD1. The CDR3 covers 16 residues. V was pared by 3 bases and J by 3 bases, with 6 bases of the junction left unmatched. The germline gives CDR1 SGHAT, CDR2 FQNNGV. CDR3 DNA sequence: TGTGCCAGCAGCTTCGAAGGGACAGGGGCGACAGATACGCAGTATTTT. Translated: CASSFEGTGATDTQYF.

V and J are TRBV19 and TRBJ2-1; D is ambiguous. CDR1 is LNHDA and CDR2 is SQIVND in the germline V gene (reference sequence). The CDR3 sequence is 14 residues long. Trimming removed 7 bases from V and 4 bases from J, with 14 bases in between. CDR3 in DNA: TGTGCCAGTACCGCGCAGGCGTTTTACAATGAGCAGTTCTTC. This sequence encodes CASTAQAFYNEQFF.

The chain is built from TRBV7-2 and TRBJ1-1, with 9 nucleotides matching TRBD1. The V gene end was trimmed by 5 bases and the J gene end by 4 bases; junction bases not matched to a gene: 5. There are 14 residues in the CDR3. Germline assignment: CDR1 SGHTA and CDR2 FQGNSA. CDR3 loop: CASSQQGAGTEAFF. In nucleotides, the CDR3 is TGTGCCAGCAGCCAACAGGGGGCAGGCACTGAAGCTTTCTTT.

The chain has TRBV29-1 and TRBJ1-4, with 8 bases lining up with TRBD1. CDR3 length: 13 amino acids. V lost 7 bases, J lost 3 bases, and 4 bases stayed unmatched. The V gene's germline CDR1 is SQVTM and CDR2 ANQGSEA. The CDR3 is CSARTGSNEKLFF. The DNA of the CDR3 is TGCAGCGCTCGGACAGGGTCTAATGAAAAACTGTTTTTT.

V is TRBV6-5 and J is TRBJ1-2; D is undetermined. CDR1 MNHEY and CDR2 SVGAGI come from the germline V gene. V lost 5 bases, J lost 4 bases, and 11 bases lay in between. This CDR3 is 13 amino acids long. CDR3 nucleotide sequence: TGTGCCAGCAGTCTTTACAGTTCCTATGGCTACACCTTC. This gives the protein CASSLYSSYGYTF.

In DNA form, the CDR3 reads TGTGCCAGCACCCCCAAGGGGGTCGGGTTCTTC. Translating gives CASTPKGVGFF. The V call is TRBV12-3 or TRBV12-4, the J call TRBJ2-1; TRBD1 is a possible D gene (6 bases). CDR3 length: 11 residues. Trimming stripped 7 bases from V and 15 bases from J, with 16 bases between.

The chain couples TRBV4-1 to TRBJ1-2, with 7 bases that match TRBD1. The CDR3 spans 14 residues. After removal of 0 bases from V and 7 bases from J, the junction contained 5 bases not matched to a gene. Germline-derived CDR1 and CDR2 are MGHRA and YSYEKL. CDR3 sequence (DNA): TGCGCCAGCAGCCAAGAAAGGGGGCAGTTTGGCTACACCTTC. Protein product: CASSQERGQFGYTF.

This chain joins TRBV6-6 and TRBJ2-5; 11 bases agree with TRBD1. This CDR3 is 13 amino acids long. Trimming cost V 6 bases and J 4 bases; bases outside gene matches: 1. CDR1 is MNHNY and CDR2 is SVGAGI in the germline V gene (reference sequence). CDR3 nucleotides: TGTGCCAGCAGCGGGACAGGGGGAGAGACCCAGTACTTC. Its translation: CASSGTGGETQYF.